This TCR beta chain is drawn from a study of siplizumab effects on memory and regulatory T cells. Study findings and constraints: Proliferating siplizumab-culture Treg suppressive function went unconfirmed. Naive T cells seemed more diverse than memory cells; they also seemed major alloresponse contributors.

From germline, CDR1 is MNHEY and CDR2 SVGAGI. This CDR3 comprises 15 residues. V was pared by 3 bases and J by 3 bases, with 5 bases of the junction left unmatched. The table came from immunoSEQ multiplex PCR; TCRdb's copy has only in-frame clones and leaves some out. The sample contains 85,000 to 130,000 clones, over 90% of which appear only once. On this clone: Its antigen is still unknown.

The sample taken for sequencing was Tregs sorted from blood. The clonotype was recovered from a human donor in good health. V gene TRBV6-5 combines with J gene TRBJ2-3; 8 nucleotides match TRBD2. Here the CDR3 reads CASSYGGTSTDTQYF. Written as DNA, the CDR3 is TGTGCCAGCAGTTATGGTGGGACTAGTACAGATACGCAGTATTTT.